This T cell receptor (beta chain) was observed in a study of Ad26.COV2.S vaccination and SARS-CoV-2 variants. Background on the study: In the study, Ad26.COV2.S was injected intramuscularly once, or twice 56 days apart.

Germline V gene data show CDR1 as KGHDR and CDR2 as SFDVKD. The CDR3 extends over 18 amino acids. With V trimmed by 4 bases and J by 3 bases, 9 bases remained unmatched. The treatment: some 20 received Ad26.COV2.S at low or high dose, single or two shots; roughly 5 received placebo; per-sample allocation not given. Day 63 after the first injection of vaccine or placebo was the sampling time. Vaccine was an Ad26 vector expressing Wuhan-strain SARS-CoV-2 spike. Data came from immunoSEQ multiplex PCR; TCRdb stores just in-frame clones and leaves some out. The sample consists of around 340,000 clones, roughly 90% of them appearing once.

The material was peripheral blood, obtained in a trial of Ad26.COV2.S vaccine versus placebo. This receptor was obtained from a person aged 18 to 65 who received the Ad26.COV2.S COVID-19 vaccine or a placebo. The V and J genes are TRBV24-1 and TRBJ2-6, with 9 positions matching TRBD1. The CDR3 protein is CATSDPGTGSFGANVLTF. CDR3 coding DNA: TGTGCCACCAGTGACCCCGGGACAGGGAGCTTTGGGGCCAACGTCCTGACTTTC.